These 26 T cell receptor beta chains were sequenced from one sample in a study of radiotherapy plus CTLA-4 blockade in lung cancer. TCRdb keeps only in-frame clones here, not all; method: immunoSEQ multiplex PCR. The sample yields about 36,000 clones, 72% seen once. Sequencing was performed on peripheral blood, taken from a patient treated with radiotherapy plus ipilimumab. Receptor source: a human donor with non-small cell lung cancer who had stable disease on radiotherapy plus ipilimumab.

The chain links TRBV6-1 to TRBJ1-2, with a weak D call TRBD1 (6 bases). Deletions cut 6 bases from V and 5 bases from J, with 19 bases between. Germline V gene lookup returns CDR1 MNHNS and CDR2 SASEGT. This CDR3 has 15 amino acids. CDR3 nucleotide sequence: TGTGCCAGCAGGGCTGATGAAACCAGGGGTTATGGCTACACCTTC. This sequence encodes CASRADETRGYGYTF.

The chain links TRBV4-1 to TRBJ2-7, with no clear D. This CDR3 is 11 amino acids long. Trimming left V 1 base short and J 12 bases short, with 10 bases between. CDR1 is MGHRA and CDR2 is YSYEKL in the germline V gene. The CDR3 here is CASSQGILRYF. CDR3 nucleotide sequence: TGCGCCAGCAGCCAAGGCATTCTGAGGTACTTC.

The chain uses TRBV6-4 and TRBJ2-3; a possible D gene is TRBD1 (6 bases). The CDR3 has 16 amino acids. V was pared by 0 bases and J by 0 bases, with 10 bases between. CDR1 is MRHNA and CDR2 is SNTAGT in the germline V gene. In nucleotides, the CDR3 is TGTGCCAGCAGTGACTCGCACAGGGTTAGCACAGATACGCAGTATTTT. Translated: CASSDSHRVSTDTQYF.

V is TRBV6-1 and J is TRBJ2-1; TRBD2 matches at 8 bases. Germline lookup yields CDR1 MNHNS and CDR2 SASEGT. This CDR3 is 15 amino acids long. In DNA form, the CDR3 reads TGTGCTTTAAGACGGGGGGGCCTCGACTGGAATGAGCAGTTCTTC. Protein product: CALRRGGLDWNEQFF.

Remarks on this clone: Other DNA sequences in the same sample also yield this CDR3. V is TRBV2 and J is TRBJ1-6, with 9 nucleotides matching TRBD1. CDR1 is SNHLY and CDR2 is FYNNEI in the germline V gene. V lost 8 bases and J lost 9; bases outside the gene matches: 8. The CDR3 covers 14 residues. The CDR3 coding sequence is TGTGCCAGCCGAGGACAGGGGCAGGGTTCACCCCTCCACTTT. As protein: CASRGQGQGSPLHF.

V usage is TRBV7-9 and J usage is TRBJ1-2; no clear D. Between the trimmed V and J ends, which lost 4 bases and 2 bases, there was a span of 14 bases. The germline gives CDR1 SEHNR, CDR2 FQNEAQ (reference sequence). The CDR3 is made up of 15 amino acids. The CDR3 sequence: CASSSSFLNNYGYTF. The CDR3 DNA reads TGTGCCAGCAGCTCTAGCTTCCTTAACAACTATGGCTACACCTTC.

This chain links TRBV5-1 with TRBJ1-2, with a tentative D call TRBD1 (6 bases). V was pared by 4 bases and J by 8 bases, with 15 bases between. Germline V gene sequence: CDR1 SGHRS, CDR2 YFSETQ. The CDR3 runs 13 residues. CDR3 protein: CASSESGERGYTF. The CDR3 DNA sequence: TGCGCCAGCAGCGAGTCAGGGGAAAGAGGCTACACCTTC.

The gene calls are TRBV10-2 and TRBJ2-2; TRBD1 might be the D (6 bases). Trimming left V 6 bases short and J 0 bases short, with 8 bases between. The CDR3 extends over 14 amino acids. Germline-derived CDR1 and CDR2 are WSHSY and SAAADI. The CDR3 loop reads CASRQGTNTGELFF. The CDR3 coding sequence is TGCGCCAGCAGACAGGGAACGAACACCGGGGAGCTGTTTTTT.

There are a few counts of this clone. This chain links TRBV7-2 with TRBJ2-2; a possible D gene is TRBD1 (6 bases). Germline V CDR1 and CDR2: SGHTA, FQGNSA. V lost 3 bases and J lost 2, with 16 bases in between. This CDR3 has 17 residues. The CDR3 reads CASSFPGQILNTGELFF. DNA for the CDR3: TGTGCCAGCAGCTTTCCCGGACAGATACTCAACACCGGGGAGCTGTTTTTT. Complete variable domain (other parts from reference TRBV7-2 and TRBJ2-2): GAGVSQSPSNKVTEKGKDVELRCDPISGHTALYWYRQSLGQGLEFLIYFQGNSAPDKSGLPSDRFSAERTGGSVSTLTIQRTQQEDSAVYLCASSFPGQILNTGELFFGEGSRLTVL.

DNA of the CDR3: TGCGCCAGCAGCTTGGGGGTAGTGACAGAGCCCCGTGAGACCCAGTACTTC. Protein product: CASSLGVVTEPRETQYF. This chain connects TRBV5-1 to TRBJ2-5; a weak D match, TRBD1 (5 bases). The CDR3 is 17 residues long. Between the trimmed V and J ends, which lost 0 bases and 5 bases, there was a span of 20 bases. Germline-derived CDR1 and CDR2 are SGHRS and YFSETQ. Full variable domain (outside the CDR3, taken from reference TRBV5-1 and TRBJ2-5): KAGVTQTPRYLIKTRGQQVTLSCSPISGHRSVSWYQQTPGQGLQFLFEYFSETQRNKGNFPGRFSGRQFSNSRSEMNVSTLELGDSALYLCASSLGVVTEPRETQYFGPGTRLLVL.

The genes are TRBV4-1 and TRBJ1-5; D gene uncertain. Trimming left V 4 bases short and J 3 bases short, with 10 bases between. CDR1 is MGHRA, CDR2 YSYEKL, per germline. The CDR3 sequence is 14 residues long. The CDR3 nucleotides are TGCGCCAGCAGCCGAGCCGGGAACAATCAGCCCCAGCATTTT. Protein product: CASSRAGNNQPQHF.

J is TRBJ1-1 and V is TRBV6-1, with 7 bases matching TRBD1. CDR3 length equals 14 residues. The junction had 3 bases not matched to a gene; V was cut back by 4 bases and J by 1 base. Germline V gene sequence: CDR1 MNHNS, CDR2 SASEGT. In DNA, the CDR3 is TGTGCCAGCAGTGCACAGGGGTGGAACACTGAAGCTTTCTTT. Its protein product is CASSAQGWNTEAFF.

The CDR3 reads CASRTLAISGGELFF. The CDR3 DNA reads as TGTGCCAGCAGAACACTAGCGATATCGGGTGGGGAGCTGTTTTTT. This sequence joins TRBV6-6 and TRBJ2-2, with 7 bases that match TRBD2. The CDR3 is 15 amino acids. Looked up from germline, CDR1 is MNHNY and CDR2 is SVGAGI (reference sequence). V shed 6 bases and J 8 bases; nucleotides not matched to a gene: 12.

V and J are TRBV11-2 and TRBJ2-7; 8 bases are a match to TRBD1. V was pared by 2 bases and J by 4 bases, with 4 bases of the junction left unmatched. CDR1 is SGHAT, CDR2 FQNNGV, per germline. This CDR3 region has 14 residues. The DNA of the CDR3 is TGTGCCAGCAGCTTAAGGACAGGGAGATACGAGCAGTACTTC. Translated, it gives CASSLRTGRYEQYF.

V is TRBV28 and J is TRBJ1-1, with 8 bases aligning to TRBD1. The V and J ends lost 7 bases and 3 bases, in that order; junction bases with no gene match: 7. The CDR3 has 14 residues. Germline loops: CDR1 MDHEN, CDR2 SYDVKM. The CDR3 loop reads CASNPDRADTEAFF. CDR3 in DNA: TGTGCCAGCAACCCGGACAGGGCAGACACTGAAGCTTTCTTT.

The CDR3 nucleotides are TGTGCCAGCTCACCACAACGTGCCAGCGGGGGAGATGCAGATACGCAGTATTTT. Protein product: CASSPQRASGGDADTQYF. The chain has TRBV18 and TRBJ2-3; TRBD2 aligns across 8 bases. V shed 1 base, J shed 4 bases, and the junction held 13 bases outside the gene matches. Germline V gene data show CDR1 as KGHSH and CDR2 as LQKENI. The CDR3 covers 18 residues.

J is TRBJ2-1 and V is TRBV7-9, with 8 bases fitting TRBD2. The CDR3 spans 15 residues. Germline lookup yields CDR1 SEHNR and CDR2 FQNEAQ (reference sequence). The V and J ends lost 5 bases and 2 bases, in that order; junction bases with no gene match: 5. The CDR3 is CASSPGAGAYNEQFF. The CDR3, as DNA: TGTGCCAGCAGCCCCGGAGCGGGGGCCTACAATGAGCAGTTCTTC.

The chain joins TRBV7-9 to TRBJ1-4; 9 bases match TRBD1. V lost 4 bases to trimming and J lost 8 bases; unmatched junction nucleotides: 20. Germline V gene data show CDR1 as SEHNR and CDR2 as FQNEAQ (reference sequence). The CDR3 contains 19 residues. The CDR3 sequence: CASSSLGWDRDNSGEKLFF. In nucleotides, the CDR3 is TGTGCCAGCAGCTCCCTAGGGTGGGACAGGGACAATTCGGGAGAAAAACTGTTTTTT.

This clone has just one count. The chain has TRBV7-9 and TRBJ2-3, with TRBD2 identical over 12 bases. This CDR3 has 18 amino acids. Germline V gene data show CDR1 as SEHNR and CDR2 as FQNEAQ (reference sequence). The V segment lost 5 bases and the J segment 2 bases; nucleotides outside the gene matches: 11. The DNA for the CDR3 is TGTGCCAGCAGCCTCCAGGTGGCTAGCGGGGGGGTCACAGATACGCAGTATTTT. This encodes CASSLQVASGGVTDTQYF.

The chain recombines TRBV6-1 with TRBJ1-2; D not certain. The CDR3 contains 17 residues. Deletions cut 4 bases from V and 4 bases from J, with 22 bases between. Germline CDR1 is MNHNS and CDR2 is SASEGT. This chain's CDR3 is CASSGEHPMRKTYGYTF. In DNA form, the CDR3 reads TGTGCCAGCAGTGGGGAGCACCCTATGCGAAAGACCTATGGCTACACCTTC.

The rearrangement joins TRBV25-1 to TRBJ2-3, with 9 positions matching TRBD1. V was clipped by 4 bases and J by 0 bases; unmatched bases: 5. The CDR3 has 16 amino acids. Germline loops: CDR1 MGHDK, CDR2 SYGVNS. The CDR3: CASSVPGQGSTDTQYF. CDR3 nucleotides: TGTGCCAGCAGTGTACCGGGACAGGGAAGCACAGATACGCAGTATTTT.

This clone was detected many times. This chain connects TRBV7-6 to TRBJ1-2; TRBD1 matches at 11 bases. J lost 10 bases, V lost 6 bases, and 10 bases had no gene match. The germline gives CDR1 SGHVS, CDR2 FNYEAQ. This CDR3 has 14 residues. The CDR3 coding sequence is TGTGCCAGCAGTCCTACCGGGACAGGGGGTCACTACACCTTC. This translates into CASSPTGTGGHYTF.

This clone has only one observation. The chain carries TRBV7-2 and TRBJ1-2; no definite D call. Germline values: CDR1 SGHTA, CDR2 FQGNSA. V was pared by 2 bases and J by 7 bases, with 20 bases between. The CDR3 is 16 amino acids. CDR3 in amino acids: CASSLWAGRIYVGYTF. CDR3 nucleotides: TGTGCCAGCAGCTTATGGGCAGGCCGCATATACGTTGGCTACACCTTC.

This chain connects TRBV5-1 to TRBJ1-6; D ambiguous. The CDR3 is 12 residues long. CDR1 and CDR2 (germline): SGHRS, YFSETQ. V gave up 2 bases and J gave up 8 bases, with 5 bases separating them. CDR3 sequence (DNA): TGCGCCAGCAGCTTCCTCGATTCACCCCTCCACTTT. Translation: CASSFLDSPLHF.

J is TRBJ2-3 and V is TRBV30, with 10 bases fitting TRBD1. Germline V gene data show CDR1 as GTSNPN and CDR2 as SVGIG (reference sequence). The CDR3 loop spans 15 amino acids. Losses at the gene ends were 2 bases for V and 5 bases for J; bases not matched to a gene: 7. DNA for the CDR3: TGTGCCTGGAGTAAGGGACAGGGGAAGGGAGATACGCAGTATTTT. Translation gives CAWSKGQGKGDTQYF.

The chain joins TRBV2 to TRBJ2-7, with TRBD1 as a possible D gene (6 bases). The germline gives CDR1 SNHLY, CDR2 FYNNEI. Trimming shortened V by 8 bases and J by 1 base, and 12 bases separated the two germline ends. The CDR3 spans 13 residues. The CDR3 DNA is TGTGCCAGCGGAGGACAGCTTTCCTACGAGCAGTACTTC. Its translation: CASGGQLSYEQYF.